The entry below gives a single TCR beta chain sequence along with its context. Its antigen remains unknown. Assay: immunoSEQ multiplex PCR; the TCRdb copy retains only in-frame clones and omits some. The data show 140,000 to 150,000 clones, with 85% to 90% seen just once and under 2% held by the top ten. The data are from a study of T cell responses to AZD1222 COVID-19 vaccine. Whole-study findings and limits: A mostly white British donor set with more females was recruited, and clonal diversity was possibly underestimated.

CDR1 and CDR2 (germline): MGHDK, SYGVNS. Deletions cut 3 bases from V and 8 bases from J, with 19 bases between. The CDR3 consists of 16 residues. This sequence was found in an adult in good health. Sequenced material: peripheral blood, taken on day 0 of AZD1222 vaccination. This chain links TRBV25-1 with TRBJ1-4, with a possible D match to TRBD1 (6 bases). The DNA of the CDR3 is TGTGCCAGCAGTGAGGGGGGCACCCTCAAACGGGAAAAACTGTTTTTT. Amino acids: CASSEGGTLKREKLFF.